This passage covers 9 T cell receptor beta chains from one sample sequenced in a study of T cell changes during pregnancy in multiple sclerosis. Only in-frame clones appear in the TCRdb table, and some are missing; sequencing was by immunoSEQ multiplex PCR. The sample lists approximately 34,000 clones, more than 85% occurring once. The sample here was CD4+ T cells from peripheral blood mononuclear cells, taken in the second trimester of pregnancy. The receptors stem from a female donor with multiple sclerosis, enrolled in a pregnancy study.

The chain is built from TRBV11-2 and TRBJ2-1; D unclear. The V gene lost 5 bases and the J gene lost 0 bases, with 14 bases spanning the gap. Germline V lookup: CDR1 SGHAT, CDR2 FQNNGV. The CDR3 has 16 residues. The CDR3: CASSGQALGSYNEQFF. In DNA, the CDR3 is TGTGCCAGCAGCGGCCAAGCCCTAGGCTCCTACAATGAGCAGTTCTTC.

CDR3: CASSVSGTGGEKLFF. CDR3 nucleotide sequence: TGTGCCAGCAGCGTTTCCGGGACAGGGGGTGAAAAACTGTTTTTT. J is TRBJ1-4 and V is TRBV9; the match to TRBD1 covers 11 bases. CDR3 length equals 15 residues. Per the germline V gene, CDR1 is SGDLS and CDR2 is YYNGEE. The V gene end was trimmed by 2 bases and the J gene end by 7 bases; junction bases not matched to a gene: 4. Looking up the rest from reference TRBV9 and TRBJ1-4 gives the full variable domain: DSGVTQTPKHLITATGQRVTLRCSPRSGDLSVYWYQQSLDQGLQFLIQYYNGEERAKGNILERFSAQQFPDLHSELNLSSLELGDSALYFCASSVSGTGGEKLFFGSGTQLSVL.

Only one count was recorded for this clone. This chain links TRBV5-1 with TRBJ2-3; D is ambiguous. V lost 5 bases and J lost 0, with 4 bases in between. Germline CDR1 is SGHRS and CDR2 is YFSETQ. The CDR3 contains 12 residues. The CDR3 spells CASSPSTDTQYF. CDR3 nucleotides: TGCGCCAGCAGTCCGAGCACAGATACGCAGTATTTT.

The V call is TRBV5-1, the J call TRBJ2-3; 9 bases are a match to TRBD1. The V gene's germline CDR1 is SGHRS and CDR2 YFSETQ. The CDR3 has 15 amino acids. With 4 bases clipped from V and 6 bases from J, the junction kept 9 bases outside the gene matches. As DNA, the CDR3 is TGCGCCAGCAGCCCGGGGGACAGGGCTTCTGATACGCAGTATTTT. It translates to CASSPGDRASDTQYF.

The rearrangement uses TRBV5-4 and TRBJ2-7; D remains unclear. The CDR3 is made up of 11 amino acids. Trimming stripped 0 bases from V and 6 bases from J, with 4 bases between. The germline CDR1 and CDR2 sequences are SGHNT and YYREEE (reference sequence). The CDR3 region is CASSLAGEQYF. In nucleotides, the CDR3 is TGTGCCAGCAGCTTGGCAGGCGAGCAGTACTTC. Variable domain in full (rest from reference TRBV5-4 and TRBJ2-7): ETGVTQSPTHLIKTRGQQVTLRCSSQSGHNTVSWYQQALGQGPQFIFQYYREEENGRGNFPPRFSGLQFPNYSSELNVNALELDDSALYLCASSLAGEQYFGPGTRLTVT.

The gene calls are TRBV29-1 and TRBJ1-4; a weak D match, TRBD1 (5 bases). CDR1 SQVTM and CDR2 ANQGSEA come from the germline V gene. This CDR3 has 14 amino acids. Trimming pared 0 bases from V and 10 bases from J, leaving 15 bases between. The CDR3 bases are TGCAGCGTTGAAGAGGGTCGGGTGGGGGGAAAACTGTTTTTT. It specifies CSVEEGRVGGKLFF.

The chain employs TRBV29-1 and TRBJ1-2; tentatively, D is TRBD1 (6 bases). V lost 7 bases and J lost 6, with 15 bases in between. The V gene's germline CDR1 is SQVTM and CDR2 ANQGSEA. The CDR3 extends over 12 amino acids. The CDR3 region has the DNA TGCAGCGCTACGGACAGTTTGGATGGCTACACCTTC. Protein product: CSATDSLDGYTF.

The chain links TRBV30 to TRBJ2-7; 8 bases align to TRBD1. Germline V gene sequence: CDR1 GTSNPN, CDR2 SVGIG (reference sequence). The CDR3 spans 13 residues. V lost 5 bases, J lost 4 bases, and 7 bases stayed unmatched. CDR3 DNA sequence: TGTGCCTGGCGGGGGACAGGTTTTTACGAGCAGTACTTC. This encodes CAWRGTGFYEQYF.

The gene calls are TRBV7-8 and TRBJ2-7; 9 nucleotides line up with TRBD1. This CDR3 is built from 14 residues. Trimming took 5 bases from V and 5 from J; bases not matched to a gene: 7. CDR1 is SGHVS and CDR2 is FQNEAQ in the germline V gene. The CDR3 sequence: CASSPDRGGDEQYF. Written as DNA, the CDR3 is TGTGCCAGCAGCCCGGACAGGGGAGGGGACGAGCAGTACTTC.